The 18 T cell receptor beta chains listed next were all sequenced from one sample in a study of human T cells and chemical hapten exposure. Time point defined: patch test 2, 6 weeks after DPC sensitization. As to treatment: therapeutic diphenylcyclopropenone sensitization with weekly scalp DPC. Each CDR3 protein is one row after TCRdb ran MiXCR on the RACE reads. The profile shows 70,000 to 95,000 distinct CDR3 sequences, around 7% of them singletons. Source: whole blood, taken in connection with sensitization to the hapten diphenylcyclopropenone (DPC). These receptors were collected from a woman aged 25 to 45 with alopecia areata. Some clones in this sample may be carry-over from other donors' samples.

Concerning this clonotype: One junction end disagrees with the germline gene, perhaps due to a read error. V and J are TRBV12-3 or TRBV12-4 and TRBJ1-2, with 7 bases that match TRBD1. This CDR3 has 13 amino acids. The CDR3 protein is CASRLRGLDGDTF. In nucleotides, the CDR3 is TGTGCCAGCAGACTTAGGGGGCTGGATGGCGACACCTTC.

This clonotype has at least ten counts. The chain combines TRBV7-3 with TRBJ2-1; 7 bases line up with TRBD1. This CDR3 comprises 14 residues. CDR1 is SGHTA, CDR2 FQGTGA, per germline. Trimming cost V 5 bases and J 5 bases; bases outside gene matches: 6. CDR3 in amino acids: CASSLDRMDNEQFF. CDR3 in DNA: TGTGCCAGCAGCCTGGACAGGATGGACAATGAGCAGTTCTTC.

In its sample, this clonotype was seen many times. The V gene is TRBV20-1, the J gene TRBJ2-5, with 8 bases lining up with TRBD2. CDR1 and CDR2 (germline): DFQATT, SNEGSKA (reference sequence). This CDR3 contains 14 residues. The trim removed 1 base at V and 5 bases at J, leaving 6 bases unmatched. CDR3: CSARVGGAGETQYF. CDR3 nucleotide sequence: TGCAGTGCTAGAGTCGGGGGGGCTGGGGAGACCCAGTACTTC.

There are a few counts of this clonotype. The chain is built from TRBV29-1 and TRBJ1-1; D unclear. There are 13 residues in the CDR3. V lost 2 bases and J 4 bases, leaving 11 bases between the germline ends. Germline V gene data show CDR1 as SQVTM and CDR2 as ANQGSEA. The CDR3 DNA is TGCAGCGTTGAATCCGGGGTGGGCACTGAAGCTTTCTTT. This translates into CSVESGVGTEAFF.

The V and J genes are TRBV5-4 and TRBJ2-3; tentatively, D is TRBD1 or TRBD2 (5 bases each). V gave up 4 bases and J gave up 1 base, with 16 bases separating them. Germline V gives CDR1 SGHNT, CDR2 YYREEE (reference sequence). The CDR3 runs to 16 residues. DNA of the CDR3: TGTGCCAGCAGCGCGGACCCGGGGCCTGGCACAGATACGCAGTATTTT. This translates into CASSADPGPGTDTQYF.

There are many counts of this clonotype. The CDR3 DNA reads TGTGCCAGCAGCCTAAACGCAGGAATGAACACTGAAGCTTTCTTT. Its protein product is CASSLNAGMNTEAFF. This chain connects TRBV11-2 to TRBJ1-1, with D unclear. The V and J ends lost 5 bases and 0 bases respectively, with 13 bases between them. The CDR3 is 15 amino acids. Germline V gene data show CDR1 as SGHAT and CDR2 as FQNNGV. Combining the CDR3 with reference TRBV11-2 and TRBJ1-1 gives the whole variable domain EAGVAQSPRYKIIEKRQSVAFWCNPISGHATLYWYQQILGQGPKLLIQFQNNGVVDDSQLPKDRFSAERLKGVDSTLKIQPAKLEDSAVYLCASSLNAGMNTEAFFGQGTRLTVV.

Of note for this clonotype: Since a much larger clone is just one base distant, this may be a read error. The CDR3 DNA is TGCAGCGCTGTAGGGGACAGGGGTTGCAATGAGCAGTTCTTC. Translated: CSAVGDRGCNEQFF. The rearrangement links TRBV29-1 to TRBJ2-1; 10 bases are a match to TRBD1. With 7 bases clipped from V and 6 bases from J, the junction kept 9 bases outside the gene matches. This CDR3 region has 14 residues. The V gene's germline CDR1 is SQVTM and CDR2 ANQGSEA.

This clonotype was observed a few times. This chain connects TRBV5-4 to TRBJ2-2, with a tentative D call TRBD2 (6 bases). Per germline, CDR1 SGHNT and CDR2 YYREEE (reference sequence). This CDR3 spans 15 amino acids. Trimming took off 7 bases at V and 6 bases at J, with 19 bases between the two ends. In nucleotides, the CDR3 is TGTGCCAGCGCCGGGAAGGGAGGTGATGCCGGGGAGCTGTTTTTT. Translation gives CASAGKGGDAGELFF.

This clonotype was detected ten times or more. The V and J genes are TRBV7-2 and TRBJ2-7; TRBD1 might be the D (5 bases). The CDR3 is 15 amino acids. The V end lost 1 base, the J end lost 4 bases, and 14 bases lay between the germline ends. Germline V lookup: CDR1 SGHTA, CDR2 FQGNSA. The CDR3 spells CASSLGLTDYYEQYF. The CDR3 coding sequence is TGTGCCAGCAGCTTAGGATTGACAGATTATTACGAGCAGTACTTC. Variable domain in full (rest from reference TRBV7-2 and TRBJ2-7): GAGVSQSPSNKVTEKGKDVELRCDPISGHTALYWYRQSLGQGLEFLIYFQGNSAPDKSGLPSDRFSAERTGGSVSTLTIQRTQQEDSAVYLCASSLGLTDYYEQYFGPGTRLTVT.

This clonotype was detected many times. As DNA, the CDR3 is TGTGCCAGCAGCCCCCTGGCCGGCACCGGGGAGCTGTTTTTT. Translating it yields CASSPLAGTGELFF. The V call is TRBV11-2, the J call TRBJ2-2; no definite D call. The CDR3 length is 14 residues. Germline V gene sequence: CDR1 SGHAT, CDR2 FQNNGV. Trimming took off 5 bases at V and 4 bases at J, with 11 bases between the two ends.

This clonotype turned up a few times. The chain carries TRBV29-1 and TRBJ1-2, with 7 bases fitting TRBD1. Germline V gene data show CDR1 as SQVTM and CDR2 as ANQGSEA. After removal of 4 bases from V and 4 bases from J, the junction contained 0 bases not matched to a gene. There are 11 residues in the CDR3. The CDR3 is CSVGDSYGYTF. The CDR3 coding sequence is TGCAGCGTTGGGGACAGCTATGGCTACACCTTC.

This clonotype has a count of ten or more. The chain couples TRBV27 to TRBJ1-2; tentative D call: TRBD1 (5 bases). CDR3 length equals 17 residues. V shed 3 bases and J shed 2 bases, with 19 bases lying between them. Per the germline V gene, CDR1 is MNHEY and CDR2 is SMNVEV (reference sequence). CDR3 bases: TGTGCCAGCAGTTTTACGCCTGGGGCAGGGCTAAACTATGGCTACACCTTC. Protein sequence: CASSFTPGAGLNYGYTF.

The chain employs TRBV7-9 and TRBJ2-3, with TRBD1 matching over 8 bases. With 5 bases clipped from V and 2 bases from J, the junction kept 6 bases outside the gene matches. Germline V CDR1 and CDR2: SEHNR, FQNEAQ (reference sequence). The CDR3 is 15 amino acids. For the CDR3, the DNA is TGTGCCAGCAGCCCGACAGGGGTCCACACAGATACGCAGTATTTT. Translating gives CASSPTGVHTDTQYF.

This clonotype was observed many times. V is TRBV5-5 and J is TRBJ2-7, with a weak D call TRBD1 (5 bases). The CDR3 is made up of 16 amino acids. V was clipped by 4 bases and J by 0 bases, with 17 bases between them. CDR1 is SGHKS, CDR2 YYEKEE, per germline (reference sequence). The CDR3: CASSRRQDKGSYEQYF. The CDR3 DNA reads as TGTGCCAGCAGCCGACGCCAGGACAAGGGCTCCTACGAGCAGTACTTC.

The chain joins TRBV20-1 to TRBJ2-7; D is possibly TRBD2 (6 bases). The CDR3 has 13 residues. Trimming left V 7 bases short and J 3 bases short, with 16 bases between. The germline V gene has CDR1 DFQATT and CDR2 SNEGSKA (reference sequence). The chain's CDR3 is CSGGGPNYYEQYF. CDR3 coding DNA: TGCAGTGGGGGAGGACCGAACTACTACGAGCAGTACTTC.

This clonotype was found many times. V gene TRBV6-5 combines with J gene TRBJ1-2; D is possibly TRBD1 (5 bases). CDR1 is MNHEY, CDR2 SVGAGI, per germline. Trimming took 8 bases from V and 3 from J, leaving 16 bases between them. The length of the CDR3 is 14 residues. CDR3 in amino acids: CASGRDRSHYGYTF. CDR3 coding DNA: TGTGCCAGCGGGAGGGACCGCAGTCACTATGGCTACACCTTC.

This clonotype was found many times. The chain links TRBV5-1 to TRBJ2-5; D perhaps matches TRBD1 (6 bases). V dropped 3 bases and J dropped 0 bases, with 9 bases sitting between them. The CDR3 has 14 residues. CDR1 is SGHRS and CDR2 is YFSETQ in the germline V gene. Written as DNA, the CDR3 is TGCGCCAGCAGCTCCTACAGGGACCAAGAGACCCAGTACTTC. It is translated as CASSSYRDQETQYF.

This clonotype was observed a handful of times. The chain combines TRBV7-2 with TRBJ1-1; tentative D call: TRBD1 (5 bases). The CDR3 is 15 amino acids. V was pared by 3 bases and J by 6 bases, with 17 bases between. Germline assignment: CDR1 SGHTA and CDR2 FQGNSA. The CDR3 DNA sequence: TGTGCCAGCAGCTTTGGGGACTTCAGATGGGCTGAAGCTTTCTTT. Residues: CASSFGDFRWAEAFF.